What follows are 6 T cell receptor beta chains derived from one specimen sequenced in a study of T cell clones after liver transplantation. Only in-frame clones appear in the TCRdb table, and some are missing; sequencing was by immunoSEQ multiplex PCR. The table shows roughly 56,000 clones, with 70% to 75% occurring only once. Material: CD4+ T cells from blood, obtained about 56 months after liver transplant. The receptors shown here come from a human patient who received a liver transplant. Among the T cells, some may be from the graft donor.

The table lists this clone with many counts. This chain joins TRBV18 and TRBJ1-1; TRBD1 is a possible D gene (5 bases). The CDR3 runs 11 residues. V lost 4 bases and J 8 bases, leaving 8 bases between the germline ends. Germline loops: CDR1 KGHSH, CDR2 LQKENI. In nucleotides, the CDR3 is TGTGCCAGCTCACTCAGGGACGAAGCTTTCTTT. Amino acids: CASSLRDEAFF. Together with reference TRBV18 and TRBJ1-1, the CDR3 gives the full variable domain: NAGVMQNPRHLVRRRGQEARLRCSPMKGHSHVYWYRQLPEEGLKFMVYLQKENIIDESGMPKERFSAEFPKEGPSILRIQQVVRGDSAAYFCASSLRDEAFFGQGTRLTVV.

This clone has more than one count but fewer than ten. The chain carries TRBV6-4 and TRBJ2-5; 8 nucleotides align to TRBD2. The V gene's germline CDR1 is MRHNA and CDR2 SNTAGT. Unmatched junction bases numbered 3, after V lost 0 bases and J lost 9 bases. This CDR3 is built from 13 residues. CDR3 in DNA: TGTGCCAGCAGTGACTCACCGGGACTAGCCCAGTACTTC. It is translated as CASSDSPGLAQYF.

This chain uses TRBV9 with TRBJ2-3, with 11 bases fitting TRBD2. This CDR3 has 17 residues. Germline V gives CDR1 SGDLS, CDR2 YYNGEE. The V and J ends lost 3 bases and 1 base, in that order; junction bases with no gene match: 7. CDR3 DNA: TGTGCCAGCAGCGGCCGAGGGACTAGCGGCCGCACAGATACGCAGTATTTT. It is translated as CASSGRGTSGRTDTQYF.

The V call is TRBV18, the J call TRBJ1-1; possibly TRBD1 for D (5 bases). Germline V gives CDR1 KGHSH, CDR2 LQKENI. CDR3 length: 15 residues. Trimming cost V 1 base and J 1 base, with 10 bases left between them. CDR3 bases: TGTGCCAGCTCACCACTCCAGGGAGAGAACACTGAAGCTTTCTTT. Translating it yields CASSPLQGENTEAFF.

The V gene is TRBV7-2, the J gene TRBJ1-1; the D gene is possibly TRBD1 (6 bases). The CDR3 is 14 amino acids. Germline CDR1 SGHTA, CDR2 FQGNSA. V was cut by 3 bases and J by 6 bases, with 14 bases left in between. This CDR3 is CASSFDRSGAEAFF. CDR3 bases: TGTGCCAGCAGCTTCGACAGGTCAGGGGCTGAAGCTTTCTTT.

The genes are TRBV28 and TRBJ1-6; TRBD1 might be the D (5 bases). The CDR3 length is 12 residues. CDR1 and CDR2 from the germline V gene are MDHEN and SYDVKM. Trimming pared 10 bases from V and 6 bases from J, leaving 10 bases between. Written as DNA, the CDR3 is TGTGCCACCGGGCAGGGTAATTCACCCCTCCACTTT. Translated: CATGQGNSPLHF.